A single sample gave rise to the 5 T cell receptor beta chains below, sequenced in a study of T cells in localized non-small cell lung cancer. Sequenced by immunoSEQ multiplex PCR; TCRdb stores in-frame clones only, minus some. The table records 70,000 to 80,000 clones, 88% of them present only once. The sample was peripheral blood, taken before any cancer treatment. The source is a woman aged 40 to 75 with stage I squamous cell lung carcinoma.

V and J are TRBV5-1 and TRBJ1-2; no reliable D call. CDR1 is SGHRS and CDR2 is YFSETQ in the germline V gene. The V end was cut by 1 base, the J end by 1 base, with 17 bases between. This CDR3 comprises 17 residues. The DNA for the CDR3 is TGCGCCAGCAGCTTGAGGGTAATGGCAGGCGGTAACTATGGCTACACCTTC. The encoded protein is CASSLRVMAGGNYGYTF.

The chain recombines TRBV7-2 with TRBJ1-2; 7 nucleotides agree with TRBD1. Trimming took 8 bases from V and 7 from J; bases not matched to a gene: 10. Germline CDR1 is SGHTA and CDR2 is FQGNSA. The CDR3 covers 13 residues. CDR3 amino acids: CASGGTEMGGYTF. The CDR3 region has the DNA TGTGCCAGCGGAGGGACAGAGATGGGTGGCTACACCTTC.

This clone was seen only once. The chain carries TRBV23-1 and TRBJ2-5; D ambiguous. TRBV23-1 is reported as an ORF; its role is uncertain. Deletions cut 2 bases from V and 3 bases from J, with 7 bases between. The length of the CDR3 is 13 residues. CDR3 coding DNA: TGCGCCAGCAGTCAAAACAGTGAAGAGACCCAGTACTTC. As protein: CASSQNSEETQYF.

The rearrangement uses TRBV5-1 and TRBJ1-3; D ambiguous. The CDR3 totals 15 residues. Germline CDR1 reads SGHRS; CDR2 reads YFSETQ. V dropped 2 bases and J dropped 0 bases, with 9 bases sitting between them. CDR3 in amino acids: CASSLSFLSGNTIYF. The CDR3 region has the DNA TGCGCCAGCAGCTTAAGTTTTCTCTCTGGAAACACCATATATTTT.

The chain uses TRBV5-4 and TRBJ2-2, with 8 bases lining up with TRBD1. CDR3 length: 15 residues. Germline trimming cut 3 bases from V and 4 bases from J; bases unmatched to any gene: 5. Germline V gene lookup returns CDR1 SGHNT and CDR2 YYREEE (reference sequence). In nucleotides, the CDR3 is TGTGCCAGCAGCTCGCAGGGGGCCGGCACCGGGGAGCTGTTTTTT. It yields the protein CASSSQGAGTGELFF.